This TCR beta chain was recovered during a study of beta chain features in type 1 diabetes. Study conclusions and caveats: No resolution was reached here on whether HLA type influences TCRB rearrangement. When cDNA is sequenced, cells with high TCR expression could be over-represented. In all four CD4+ subsets, TCRB CDR3 length was significantly, moderately reduced in type 1 diabetes. At VDJ recombination sites, type 1 diabetes patients had fewer insertions and more deleted nucleotides.

Naive, central memory, regulatory and stem cell-like memory cells within the CD4+ compartment were sorted using CD45RO/CCR7/CD25/CD127/CD95/CD27. CDR3 size: 10 residues. The V end lost 5 bases, the J end lost 6 bases, and 8 bases lay between the germline ends. Germline V CDR1 and CDR2: DFQATT, SNEGSKA (reference sequence). Expressed TCRB transcripts got sequenced, as all isolated RNA was reverse transcribed. The repertoire was sequenced with immunoSEQ multiplex PCR; TCRdb's copy has only in-frame clones and lacks some. This table holds hundreds of thousands of clones, approximately 16% found once. The table lists this clone with a few counts. Its antigen is not identified.

This TCR was recovered from a man aged 18 to 29 with type 1 diabetes. The J gene is TRBJ2-7, the V gene TRBV20-1; no definite D call. Sequenced: naive CD4+ T cells from blood. CDR3 DNA sequence: TGCAGTGCTGCGTCCGGCGAGCAGTACTTC. Translation: CSAASGEQYF.